The next 14 T cell receptor beta chains were all read from a single sample in a study of beta chain features in type 1 diabetes. What was sequenced were expressed TCRB transcripts, since all of the isolated RNA had been reverse transcribed. Using immunoSEQ multiplex PCR, the repertoire was profiled, and TCRdb retains in-frame clones only, with some absent. Here the sample spans about 340,000 clones, 6.5% to 10% being singletons. The sequenced sample was central memory CD4+ T cells from blood. Receptors originate from a woman younger than 35 in good health.

The chain joins TRBV19 to TRBJ1-3; D remains ambiguous. The germline V gene has CDR1 LNHDA and CDR2 SQIVND (reference sequence). The CDR3 runs to 13 residues. Trimming left V 7 bases short and J 5 bases short, with 12 bases between. CDR3 protein: CASIPASRNTIYF. The CDR3, as DNA: TGTGCCAGTATTCCGGCATCCAGAAACACCATATATTTT.

V usage is TRBV27 and J usage is TRBJ2-7, with 7 bases matching TRBD2. Per germline, CDR1 MNHEY and CDR2 SMNVEV (reference sequence). V shed 2 bases, J shed 3 bases, and the junction held 4 bases outside the gene matches. This CDR3 comprises 14 residues. The CDR3 is CASSLGEGIYEQYF. The CDR3 DNA reads TGTGCCAGCAGTTTAGGGGAGGGAATCTACGAGCAGTACTTC.

This clone has a handful of counts. The V call is TRBV5-4, the J call TRBJ2-3; either TRBD1 or TRBD2 may fit D (5 bases each). The length of the CDR3 is 14 residues. Germline V gives CDR1 SGHNT, CDR2 YYREEE (reference sequence). Trimming removed 0 bases at V and 3 bases at J, with 8 bases between. The CDR3 coding sequence is TGTGCCAGCAGCTTGGGATGGGGGACAGATACGCAGTATTTT. Its translation: CASSLGWGTDTQYF.

J is TRBJ2-1 and V is TRBV5-1; 8 bases match TRBD2. The CDR3 length is 15 residues. Per the germline V gene, CDR1 is SGHRS and CDR2 is YFSETQ. The trim removed 2 bases at V and 6 bases at J, leaving 7 bases unmatched. CDR3 nucleotide sequence: TGCGCCAGCAGCTTAACCGGGACTAGGTCCAATGAGCAGTTCTTC. It translates to CASSLTGTRSNEQFF.

This clone was seen only a few times. CDR3 nucleotides: TGTGCCAGCAGTTCCGGGCTCTACACTGAAGCTTTCTTT. Residues: CASSSGLYTEAFF. This chain uses TRBV5-6 with TRBJ1-1; D unresolved. V shed 5 bases and J shed 3 bases, with 11 bases lying between them. Germline lookup yields CDR1 SGHDT and CDR2 YYEEEE. The CDR3 runs to 13 residues.

Note on this clone: Just one base apart from a much larger clone, this may be a read error. The chain is built from TRBV9 and TRBJ2-5; D perhaps matches TRBD2 (6 bases). There are 13 residues in the CDR3. The germline V gene encodes CDR1 SGDLS and CDR2 YYNGEE. V was clipped by 6 bases and J by 0 bases, with 9 bases between them. CDR3 bases: TGTGCCAGCAACCGGGACTACCAAGAGACCCAGTACTTC. This translates into CASNRDYQETQYF.

The chain carries TRBV5-5 and TRBJ2-1; no clear D. The germline V gene has CDR1 SGHKS and CDR2 YYEKEE (reference sequence). Trimming took 4 bases from V and 5 from J, leaving 13 bases between them. This CDR3 has 14 amino acids. DNA for the CDR3: TGTGCCAGCAGCCCCCATATAGTCGACAATGAGCAGTTCTTC. Its protein product is CASSPHIVDNEQFF.

There are a few counts of this clone. The chain employs TRBV6-1 and TRBJ1-5; TRBD1 might be the D (6 bases). Germline CDR1 and CDR2: MNHNS and SASEGT. Deletions cut 1 base from V and 4 bases from J, with 11 bases between. CDR3 length: 15 amino acids. CDR3 in amino acids: CASSEGIQGNQPQHF. The CDR3 region has the DNA TGTGCCAGCAGTGAAGGAATTCAGGGGAATCAGCCCCAGCATTTT.

This clone was picked up many times. Other DNA variants within this sample encode the same CDR3. The rearrangement joins TRBV6-1 to TRBJ1-4; D might be TRBD1 (6 bases). Between the trimmed V and J ends, which lost 2 bases and 8 bases, there was a span of 18 bases. This CDR3 spans 16 amino acids. CDR1 and CDR2 (germline): MNHNS, SASEGT. The CDR3 reads CASSESKGGRREKLFF. For the CDR3, the DNA is TGTGCCAGCAGTGAATCTAAGGGGGGACGGAGAGAAAAACTGTTTTTT.

This clone appeared a few times. The chain links TRBV4-3 to TRBJ1-1, with a tentative D call TRBD1 (6 bases). Trimming removed 3 bases at V and 5 bases at J, with 16 bases between. The CDR3 contains 15 residues. CDR1 is LGHNA and CDR2 is YSLEER in the germline V gene. CDR3 residues: CASSHAFRGATEAFF. For the CDR3, the DNA is TGCGCCAGCAGCCACGCGTTTAGGGGGGCTACTGAAGCTTTCTTT.

The chain recombines TRBV9 with TRBJ2-2; D not certain. The CDR3 contains 14 residues. V was pared by 0 bases and J by 4 bases, with 7 bases between. CDR1 SGDLS and CDR2 YYNGEE come from the germline V gene. Here the CDR3 DNA reads TGTGCCAGCAGCGTAGGAGCTCCCACCGGGGAGCTGTTTTTT. Its translation is CASSVGAPTGELFF.

This clone appeared a few times. The chain couples TRBV27 to TRBJ2-1, with 11 bases matching TRBD2. Germline V gene sequence: CDR1 MNHEY, CDR2 SMNVEV (reference sequence). With V trimmed by 8 bases and J by 2 bases, 2 bases remained unmatched. The CDR3 consists of 14 residues. CDR3 in amino acids: CASRLAGTYNEQFF. The CDR3 DNA is TGTGCCAGCCGACTAGCGGGGACCTACAATGAGCAGTTCTTC.

This clone was seen only a few times. The chain links TRBV7-3 to TRBJ1-1; the D gene is possibly TRBD1 (6 bases). This CDR3 is built from 13 residues. The germline V gene has CDR1 SGHTA and CDR2 FQGTGA. V was cut by 6 bases and J by 10 bases, with 18 bases left in between. The CDR3 is CASSSDPQGVAFF. Written as DNA, the CDR3 is TGTGCCAGCAGTTCCGACCCACAGGGTGTAGCTTTCTTT.

This clone was picked up a small number of times. V gene TRBV19 combines with J gene TRBJ2-7, with 11 positions matching TRBD2. The CDR3 contains 15 residues. Germline V gene data show CDR1 as LNHDA and CDR2 as SQIVND (reference sequence). V shed 4 bases, J shed 6 bases, and the junction held 8 bases outside the gene matches. The CDR3 reads CASSNLAGGYSEQYF. The CDR3 nucleotides read TGTGCCAGTAGTAACCTAGCGGGAGGTTACTCCGAGCAGTACTTC.